Listed below are T cell receptor beta chains from one sample, sequenced in a study of blood T cell repertoires in COVID-19. Clones were sequenced by immunoSEQ multiplex PCR, and TCRdb holds only the in-frame ones, with some missing. The table has 200,000 to 250,000 clones, 70% to 90% seen once. Source material: peripheral blood. These receptors came from a woman between 45 and 60 years old with acute or convalescent COVID-19. CDR3s leave out the opening cysteine and the closing phenylalanine or tryptophan. Fields, in order: J gene, D gene, V gene, CDR3 protein. The D gene is left open where the match is weak.

J gene: TRBJ1-1
D gene: .
V gene: TRBV7-2
CDR3 protein: ASTQTRQVNTEAF

J gene: TRBJ1-2
D gene: TRBD1
V gene: TRBV18
CDR3 protein: ASSPPGQGKSFGYT

J gene: TRBJ2-7
D gene: .
V gene: TRBV28
CDR3 protein: ASSLSGGLVYEQY

J gene: TRBJ2-3
D gene: TRBD1
V gene: TRBV18
CDR3 protein: ASSPDRQGGSDTQY

J gene: TRBJ1-1
D gene: .
V gene: TRBV5-4
CDR3 protein: ASSKRETLNTEAF

J gene: TRBJ1-2
D gene: .
V gene: TRBV24-1
CDR3 protein: ATSDGNYGYT

J gene: TRBJ1-5
D gene: TRBD1
V gene: TRBV29-1
CDR3 protein: SVRTGKDQPQH

J gene: TRBJ2-6
D gene: .
V gene: TRBV18
CDR3 protein: ASSPSTGLLSGANVLT

J gene: TRBJ1-2
D gene: .
V gene: TRBV19
CDR3 protein: ASSPLSDNLYTHGYT

J gene: TRBJ2-3
D gene: .
V gene: TRBV3-1/TRBV3-2
CDR3 protein: ASSQDEEANTPY

J gene: TRBJ2-5
D gene: TRBD1
V gene: TRBV5-4
CDR3 protein: ASSLGQGETQY

J gene: TRBJ2-4
D gene: TRBD1
V gene: TRBV24-1
CDR3 protein: ATSDSGRGKNIQY

J gene: TRBJ2-2
D gene: TRBD1
V gene: TRBV18
CDR3 protein: ASSPRQGADTGELF

J gene: TRBJ1-1
D gene: TRBD1
V gene: TRBV7-9
CDR3 protein: ATLDRANTEAF

J gene: TRBJ2-7
D gene: .
V gene: TRBV30
CDR3 protein: AWSVGGARPYEQY

J gene: TRBJ2-7
D gene: TRBD1
V gene: TRBV10-2
CDR3 protein: ASSLDRAQEQY

J gene: TRBJ2-3
D gene: .
V gene: TRBV20-1
CDR3 protein: SASGATDTQY

J gene: TRBJ1-2
D gene: TRBD1
V gene: TRBV4-3
CDR3 protein: ASRAQGNYGYT

J gene: TRBJ2-7
D gene: .
V gene: TRBV10-2
CDR3 protein: ASSSSGYEQY

J gene: TRBJ1-6
D gene: .
V gene: TRBV5-5
CDR3 protein: ASSSLNLNSPLH

J gene: TRBJ2-7
D gene: .
V gene: TRBV20-1
CDR3 protein: SATPYDEQY

J gene: TRBJ1-5
D gene: .
V gene: TRBV18
CDR3 protein: ASSRGPSNQPQH

J gene: TRBJ1-5
D gene: .
V gene: TRBV19
CDR3 protein: ASSAPGHHSNQPQH

J gene: TRBJ1-3
D gene: .
V gene: TRBV27
CDR3 protein: ASWPGAGNTIY

J gene: TRBJ1-2
D gene: .
V gene: TRBV10-3
CDR3 protein: AITKAQGDGYT

J gene: TRBJ2-7
D gene: TRBD1
V gene: TRBV5-1
CDR3 protein: ASSSQGYEQY

J gene: TRBJ1-2
D gene: TRBD1
V gene: TRBV2
CDR3 protein: ASSQTQQGSYGYT

J gene: TRBJ2-7
D gene: .
V gene: TRBV7-9
CDR3 protein: ASSLWASGQY

J gene: TRBJ1-2
D gene: TRBD1
V gene: TRBV11-2
CDR3 protein: ASSADRDYGYT

J gene: TRBJ1-6
D gene: .
V gene: TRBV3-1/TRBV3-2
CDR3 protein: ASSLGGRNSPLH

J gene: TRBJ2-2
D gene: .
V gene: TRBV12-5
CDR3 protein: ASGPTRDTVLTGELF

J gene: TRBJ2-1
D gene: TRBD2
V gene: TRBV9
CDR3 protein: ASSVAALAPHNEQF

J gene: TRBJ2-1
D gene: TRBD2
V gene: TRBV30
CDR3 protein: AWLNPGLAYNEQF

J gene: TRBJ2-7
D gene: .
V gene: TRBV7-2
CDR3 protein: ASSLSIYEQY

J gene: TRBJ2-3
D gene: .
V gene: TRBV7-6
CDR3 protein: ASSSRAGPTDTQY

J gene: TRBJ1-1
D gene: .
V gene: TRBV19
CDR3 protein: ASSTNTGHMNTEAF

J gene: TRBJ1-1
D gene: .
V gene: TRBV6-5
CDR3 protein: ASGGQWTEAF

J gene: TRBJ2-1
D gene: .
V gene: TRBV4-2
CDR3 protein: ASSQSGGGVDEQF